What follows are 14 T cell receptor beta chains derived from one specimen sequenced in a study of T cells after yellow fever vaccination. MiXCR was run by TCRdb on the 5' RACE reads, yielding one entry per CDR3 protein. The sample holds almost 70,000 distinct CDR3 sequences; about 6% are singletons and the top ten take roughly 2.2%. The source material was CD4+ T cells sorted from PBMCs, sampled less than 16 days after the first yellow fever vaccination. These receptors were collected from a man between 18 and 35 years old who received the YFV17D yellow fever vaccine.

This clonotype has ten or more counts. The V call is TRBV7-3, the J call TRBJ2-3, with D possibly TRBD2 on 5 matching bases. CDR3 length: 14 amino acids. CDR1 is SGHTA, CDR2 FQGTGA, per germline. V dropped 5 bases and J dropped 4 bases, with 13 bases sitting between them. DNA of the CDR3: TGTGCCAGCAGCCAAGTAGACTATTCAGATACGCAGTATTTT. Its protein product is CASSQVDYSDTQYF.

This clonotype came up many times. This chain joins TRBV5-1 and TRBJ1-1, with TRBD1 as a possible D gene (6 bases). The CDR3 contains 13 residues. Looked up from germline, CDR1 is SGHRS and CDR2 is YFSETQ. V lost 6 bases, J lost 1 base, and 10 bases lay in between. The CDR3 sequence: CASKVQGNTEAFF. In DNA, the CDR3 is TGCGCCAGCAAGGTACAGGGGAACACTGAAGCTTTCTTT.

This clonotype appeared many times. The chain is built from TRBV7-9 and TRBJ2-1, with 11 bases that match TRBD2. Unmatched junction bases numbered 8, after V lost 4 bases and J lost 3 bases. Germline V lookup: CDR1 SEHNR, CDR2 FQNEAQ (reference sequence). CDR3 length: 17 residues. CDR3 protein: CASSSSGGLGNYNEQFF. For the CDR3, the DNA is TGTGCCAGCAGCTCTAGCGGGGGGCTCGGGAACTACAATGAGCAGTTCTTC. Drawing the rest from reference TRBV7-9 and TRBJ2-1, the complete variable domain is DTGVSQNPRHKITKRGQNVTFRCDPISEHNRLYWYRQTLGQGPEFLTYFQNEAQLEKSRLLSDRFSAERPKGSFSTLEIQRTEQGDSAMYLCASSSSGGLGNYNEQFFGPGTRLTVL.

This clonotype was counted many times. The V and J genes are TRBV7-2 and TRBJ2-7; no reliable D call. Germline values: CDR1 SGHTA, CDR2 FQGNSA. CDR3 length: 16 amino acids. Deletions cut 0 bases from V and 0 bases from J, with 12 bases between. Here the CDR3 reads CASSLATGGNSYEQYF. The DNA for the CDR3 is TGTGCCAGCAGCTTAGCGACGGGTGGGAACTCCTACGAGCAGTACTTC. Filled out from reference TRBV7-2 and TRBJ2-7, the complete variable domain reads GAGVSQSPSNKVTEKGKDVELRCDPISGHTALYWYRQSLGQGLEFLIYFQGNSAPDKSGLPSDRFSAERTGGSVSTLTIQRTQQEDSAVYLCASSLATGGNSYEQYFGPGTRLTVT.

This clonotype was recorded at least ten times. The CDR3 loop reads CASSGTSNSPLHF. The CDR3 DNA is TGTGCCAGCAGCGGGACAAGTAATTCACCCCTCCACTTT. V gene TRBV9 combines with J gene TRBJ1-6, with D perhaps TRBD1 (5 bases). V dropped 3 bases and J dropped 6 bases, with 7 bases sitting between them. Germline values: CDR1 SGDLS, CDR2 YYNGEE. The CDR3 has 13 residues.

This clonotype has a count of ten or more. The gene calls are TRBV3-1 and TRBJ2-5; unclear D gene. The CDR3 spans 14 residues. Looked up from germline, CDR1 is LGHDT and CDR2 is YNNKEL (reference sequence). Trimming took off 2 bases at V and 2 bases at J, with 9 bases between the two ends. The CDR3 region is CASSQPGQQETQYF. CDR3 DNA: TGTGCCAGCAGCCAACCGGGCCAGCAAGAGACCCAGTACTTC.

This clonotype occurred once. This chain connects TRBV5-4 to TRBJ2-7; TRBD1 is a possible D gene (6 bases). Germline V gives CDR1 SGHNT, CDR2 YYREEE (reference sequence). The CDR3 is 14 amino acids. Between the trimmed V and J ends, which lost 1 base and 2 bases, there was a span of 10 bases. The CDR3 sequence: CASSLTGTTYEQYV. DNA of the CDR3: TGTGCCAGCAGCTTGACAGGGACCACCTACGAGCAGTACGTC.

The table lists this clonotype with many counts. The J gene is TRBJ1-2, the V gene TRBV11-2; TRBD1 matches 9 bases. The CDR3 contains 12 residues. Germline CDR1 is SGHAT and CDR2 is FQNNGV. The trim removed 2 bases at V and 14 bases at J, leaving 6 bases unmatched. The CDR3 spells CASSLTGTGQTF. The DNA of the CDR3 is TGTGCCAGCAGCTTAACCGGGACAGGGCAGACCTTC.

This clonotype was recorded at least ten times. The chain joins TRBV10-3 to TRBJ1-6; TRBD1 matches at 7 bases. Germline trimming cut 3 bases from V and 11 bases from J; bases unmatched to any gene: 4. This CDR3 is 13 amino acids long. Germline CDR1 reads ENHRY; CDR2 reads SYGVKD. As DNA, the CDR3 is TGTGCCATCAGTGAAAGACAGGGTACACCCCTCCACTTT. This gives the protein CAISERQGTPLHF.

This clonotype was counted many times. The chain combines TRBV20-1 with TRBJ2-7, with D hard to call. Germline CDR1 is DFQATT and CDR2 is SNEGSKA (reference sequence). The V end was cut by 3 bases, the J end by 4 bases, with 10 bases between. CDR3 length: 12 amino acids. The CDR3 spells CSARGQLYEQYV. DNA of the CDR3: TGCAGTGCTAGGGGTCAGCTGTACGAGCAGTACGTC.

This clonotype has ten or more counts. The rearrangement uses TRBV7-9 and TRBJ2-3; D remains ambiguous. V lost 5 bases to trimming and J lost 4 bases, with 16 bases between them. CDR3 length: 15 amino acids. From germline, CDR1 is SEHNR and CDR2 FQNEAQ (reference sequence). The chain's CDR3 is CASSPSVGIADTQYF. The CDR3 DNA sequence: TGTGCCAGCAGCCCCTCGGTGGGGATAGCAGATACGCAGTATTTT.

A remark on this clonotype: A much larger clone lies a single base off, so this may be a read error. This chain connects TRBV12-3 or TRBV12-4 to TRBJ1-2, with D possibly being TRBD1 (5 bases). The CDR3 contains 14 residues. V lost 6 bases to trimming and J lost 4 bases, with 15 bases between them. The CDR3 sequence: CASRPGGTSYGYTF. DNA for the CDR3: TGTGCCAGCAGGCCCGGGGGGACTAGCTATGGCTACACCTTC.

This clonotype was recorded once. One base away lies a much larger clone, so this may be a sequencing read error. The V gene is TRBV24-1, the J gene TRBJ1-5; the D is unclear. The germline CDR1 and CDR2 sequences are KGHDR and SFDVKD. V shed 9 bases and J shed 4 bases, with 12 bases lying between them. This CDR3 comprises 13 residues. CDR3 in amino acids: CATSRAGNQPQHF. DNA of the CDR3: TGTGCCACCTCAAGGGCGGGTAATCAGCCCCAGCATTTT.

Ten or more counts support this clonotype. The gene calls are TRBV5-1 and TRBJ2-3; 8 bases fit TRBD2. Germline lookup yields CDR1 SGHRS and CDR2 YFSETQ. V lost 5 bases and J lost 0; bases outside the gene matches: 5. This CDR3 has 15 residues. The CDR3 protein is CASSGGGRSTDTQYF. In nucleotides, the CDR3 is TGCGCCAGCAGTGGCGGGGGGAGGAGCACAGATACGCAGTATTTT. Based on the CDR3 plus reference TRBV5-1 and TRBJ2-3, the full variable domain is KAGVTQTPRYLIKTRGQQVTLSCSPISGHRSVSWYQQTPGQGLQFLFEYFSETQRNKGNFPGRFSGRQFSNSRSEMNVSTLELGDSALYLCASSGGGRSTDTQYFGPGTRLTVL.